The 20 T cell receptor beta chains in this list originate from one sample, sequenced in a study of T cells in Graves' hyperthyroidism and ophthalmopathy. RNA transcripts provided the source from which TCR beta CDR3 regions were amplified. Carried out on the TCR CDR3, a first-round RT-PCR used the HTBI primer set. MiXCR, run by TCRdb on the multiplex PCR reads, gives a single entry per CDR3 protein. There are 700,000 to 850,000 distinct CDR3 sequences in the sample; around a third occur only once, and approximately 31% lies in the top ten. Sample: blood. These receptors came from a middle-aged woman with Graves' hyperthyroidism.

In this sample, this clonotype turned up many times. This CDR3 reads CATSKFPNYGYTF. For the CDR3, the DNA is TGTGCCACCAGCAAGTTCCCGAACTATGGCTACACCTTC. J is TRBJ1-2 and V is TRBV15; the D is unclear. The CDR3 is 13 amino acids. Germline V gene lookup returns CDR1 LNHNV and CDR2 YYDKDF (reference sequence). Deletions cut 4 bases from V and 2 bases from J, with 8 bases between.

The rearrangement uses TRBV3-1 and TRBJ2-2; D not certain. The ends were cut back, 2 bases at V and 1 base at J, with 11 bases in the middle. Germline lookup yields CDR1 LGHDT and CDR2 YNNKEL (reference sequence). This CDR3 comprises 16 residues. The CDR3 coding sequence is TGTGCCAGCAGCCAAAAGGGCCCTTGGAACACCGGGGAGCTGTTTTTT. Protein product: CASSQKGPWNTGELFF.

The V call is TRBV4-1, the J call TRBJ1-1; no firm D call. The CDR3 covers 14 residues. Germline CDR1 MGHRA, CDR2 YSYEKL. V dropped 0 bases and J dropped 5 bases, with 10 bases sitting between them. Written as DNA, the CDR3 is TGCGCCAGCAGCCAAGAGGGCCGCTATACTGAAGCTTTCTTT. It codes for CASSQEGRYTEAFF.

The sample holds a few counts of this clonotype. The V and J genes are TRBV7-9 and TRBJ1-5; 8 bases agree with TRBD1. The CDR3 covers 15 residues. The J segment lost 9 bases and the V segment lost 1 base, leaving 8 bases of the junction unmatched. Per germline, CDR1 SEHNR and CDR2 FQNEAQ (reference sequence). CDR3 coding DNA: TGTGCCAGCAGCTTAGTCGGCACAGGGGGTCCGCCCCAGCATTTT. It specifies CASSLVGTGGPPQHF.

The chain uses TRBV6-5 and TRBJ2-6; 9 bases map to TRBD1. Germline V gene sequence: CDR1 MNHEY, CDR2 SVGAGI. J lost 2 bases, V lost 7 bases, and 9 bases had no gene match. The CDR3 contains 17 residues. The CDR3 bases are TGTGCCAGCACCCCACAGGGGGCCCTTACTGGGGCCAACGTCCTGACTTTC. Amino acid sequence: CASTPQGALTGANVLTF.

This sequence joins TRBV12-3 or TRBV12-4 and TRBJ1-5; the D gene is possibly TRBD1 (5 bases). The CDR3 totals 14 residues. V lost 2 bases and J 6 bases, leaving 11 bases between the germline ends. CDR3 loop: CASSLQRGGQPQHF. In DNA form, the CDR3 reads TGTGCCAGCAGTTTACAGAGGGGAGGTCAGCCCCAGCATTTT.

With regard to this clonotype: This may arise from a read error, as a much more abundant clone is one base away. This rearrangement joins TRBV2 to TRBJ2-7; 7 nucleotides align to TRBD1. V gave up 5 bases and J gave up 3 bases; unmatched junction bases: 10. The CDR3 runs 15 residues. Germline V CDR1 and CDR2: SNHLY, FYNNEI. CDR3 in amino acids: CASSRPQGDRYEQYF. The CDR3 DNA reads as TGTGCCAGCAGTCGCCCCCAGGGGGACCGCTACGAGCAGTACTTC.

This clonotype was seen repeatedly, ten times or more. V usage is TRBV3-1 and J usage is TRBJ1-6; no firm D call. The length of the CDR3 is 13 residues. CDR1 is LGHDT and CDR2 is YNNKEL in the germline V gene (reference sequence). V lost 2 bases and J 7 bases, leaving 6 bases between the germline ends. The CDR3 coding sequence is TGTGCCAGCAGCCAAACACAGAATTCACCCCTCCACTTT. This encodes CASSQTQNSPLHF.

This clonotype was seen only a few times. CDR3 coding DNA: TGTGCCAGCAGCTCGACTAGCGGGGGGATCTCTAGGGAGACCCAGTACTTC. Amino acids: CASSSTSGGISRETQYF. J is TRBJ2-5 and V is TRBV7-2, with 13 bases aligning to TRBD2. The CDR3 is 17 residues long. J lost 5 bases, V lost 4 bases, and 10 bases had no gene match. The germline V gene has CDR1 SGHTA and CDR2 FQGNSA.

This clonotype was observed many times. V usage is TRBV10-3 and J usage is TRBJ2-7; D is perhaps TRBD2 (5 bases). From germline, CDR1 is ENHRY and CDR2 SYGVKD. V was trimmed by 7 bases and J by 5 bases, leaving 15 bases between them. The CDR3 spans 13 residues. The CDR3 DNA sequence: TGTGCCATCACCGGAACCGGGATCGACGAGCAGTACTTC. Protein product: CAITGTGIDEQYF.

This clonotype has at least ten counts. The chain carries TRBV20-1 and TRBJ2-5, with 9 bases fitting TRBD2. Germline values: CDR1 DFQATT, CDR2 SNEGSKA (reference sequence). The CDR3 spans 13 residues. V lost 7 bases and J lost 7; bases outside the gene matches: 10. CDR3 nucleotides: TGCAGTGTTCGGCGGGAGGGCTTGGGGACCCAGTACTTC. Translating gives CSVRREGLGTQYF.

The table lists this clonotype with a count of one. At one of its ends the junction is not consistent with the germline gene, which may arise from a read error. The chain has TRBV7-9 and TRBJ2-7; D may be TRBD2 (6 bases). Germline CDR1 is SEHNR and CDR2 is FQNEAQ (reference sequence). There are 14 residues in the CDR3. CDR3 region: CASSQESAGYEQYF. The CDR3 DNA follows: TGCGCCAGCAGCCAAGAGTCCGCGGGGTACGAGCAGTACTTC.

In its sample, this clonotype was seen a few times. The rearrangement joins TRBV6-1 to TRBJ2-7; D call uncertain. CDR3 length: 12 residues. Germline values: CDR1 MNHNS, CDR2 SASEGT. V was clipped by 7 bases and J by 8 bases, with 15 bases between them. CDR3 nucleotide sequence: TGTGCCAGCACCGCAGGTTGGTACAAGCAGTACTTC. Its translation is CASTAGWYKQYF.

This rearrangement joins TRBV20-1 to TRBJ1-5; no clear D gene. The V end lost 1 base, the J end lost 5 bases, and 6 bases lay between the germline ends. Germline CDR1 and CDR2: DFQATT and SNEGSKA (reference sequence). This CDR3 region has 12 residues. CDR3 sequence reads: CSARGWDQPQHF. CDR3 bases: TGCAGTGCTAGAGGTTGGGATCAGCCCCAGCATTTT.

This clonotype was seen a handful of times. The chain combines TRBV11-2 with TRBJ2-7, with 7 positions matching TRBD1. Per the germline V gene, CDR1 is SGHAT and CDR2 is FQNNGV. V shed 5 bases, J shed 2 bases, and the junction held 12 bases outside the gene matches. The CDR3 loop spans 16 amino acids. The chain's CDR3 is CASSPGDRAGAYEQYF. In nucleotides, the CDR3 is TGTGCCAGCAGCCCTGGCGACAGGGCAGGGGCCTACGAGCAGTACTTC.

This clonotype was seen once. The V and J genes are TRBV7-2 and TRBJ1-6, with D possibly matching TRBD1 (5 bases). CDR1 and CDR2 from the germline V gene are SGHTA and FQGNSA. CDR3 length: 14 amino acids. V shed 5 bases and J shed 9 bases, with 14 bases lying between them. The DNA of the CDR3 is TGTGCCAGCAGCCGGCAGGGAGAGGGTTCACCCCTCCACTTT. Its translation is CASSRQGEGSPLHF.

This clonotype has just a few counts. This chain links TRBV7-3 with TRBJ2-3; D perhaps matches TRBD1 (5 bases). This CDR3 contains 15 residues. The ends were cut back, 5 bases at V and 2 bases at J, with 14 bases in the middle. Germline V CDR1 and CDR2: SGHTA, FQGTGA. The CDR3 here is CASSPTTVPTDTQYF. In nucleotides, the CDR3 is TGTGCCAGCAGCCCGACGACAGTTCCCACAGATACGCAGTATTTT.

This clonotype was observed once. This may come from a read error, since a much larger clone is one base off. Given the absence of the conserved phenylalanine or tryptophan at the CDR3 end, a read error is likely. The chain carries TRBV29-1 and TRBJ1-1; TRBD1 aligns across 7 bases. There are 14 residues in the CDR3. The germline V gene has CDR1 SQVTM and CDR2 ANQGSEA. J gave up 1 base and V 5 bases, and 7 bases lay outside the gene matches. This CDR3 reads CSVLQGYWNTEAFS. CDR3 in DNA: TGCAGCGTTTTACAGGGGTATTGGAACACTGAAGCTTTCTCT.

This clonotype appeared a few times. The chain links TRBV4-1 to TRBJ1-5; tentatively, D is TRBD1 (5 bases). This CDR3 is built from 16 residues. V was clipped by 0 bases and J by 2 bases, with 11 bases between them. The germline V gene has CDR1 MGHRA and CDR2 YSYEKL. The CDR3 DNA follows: TGCGCCAGCAGCCAAGAGGTAGGGGCCGGCAATCAGCCCCAGCATTTT. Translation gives CASSQEVGAGNQPQHF.

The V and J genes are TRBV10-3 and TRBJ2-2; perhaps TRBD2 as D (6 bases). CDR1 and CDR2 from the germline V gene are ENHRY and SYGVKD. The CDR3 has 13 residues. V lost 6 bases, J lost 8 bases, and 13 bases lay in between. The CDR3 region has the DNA TGTGCCATCAGAAAGGACGGGACTGGGGAGCTGTTTTTT. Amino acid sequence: CAIRKDGTGELFF.